One and the same sample provided the 27 T cell receptor beta chains below, sequenced in a study of blood T cells in healthy people across ages. Together with a sample-barcoded 5' primer, a J-beta primer mix was included in a second PCR lasting roughly 6 to 12 cycles. TCRdb reprocessed the 5' RACE reads via MiXCR and lists one record per CDR3 protein. The sample lists 700,000 to 850,000 distinct CDR3 sequences; roughly 50% were seen once. Material: blood. The source is an elderly man in good health.

This clonotype showed up just once. The chain combines TRBV28 with TRBJ1-4; D is ambiguous. The germline CDR1 and CDR2 sequences are MDHEN and SYDVKM. The germline V and J ends were trimmed by 3 bases and 8 bases, with 10 bases remaining between them. The CDR3 is made up of 13 amino acids. The CDR3, as DNA: TGTGCCAGCAGTTTCTTTACAGAGGAAAAACTGTTTTTT. Protein product: CASSFFTEEKLFF.

V gene TRBV12-3 or TRBV12-4 combines with J gene TRBJ2-5; no clear D gene. The CDR3 extends over 13 amino acids. Trimming removed 6 bases from V and 1 base from J, with 9 bases in between. The CDR3 nucleotides read TGTGCCAGCAGAAGGGAAACCCAAGAGACCCAGTACTTC. Its translation: CASRRETQETQYF.

This clonotype has just a few counts. V and J are TRBV7-9 and TRBJ2-5; D is uncertain. The germline V and J ends were trimmed by 0 bases and 0 bases, with 11 bases remaining between them. Germline V lookup: CDR1 SEHNR, CDR2 FQNEAQ (reference sequence). CDR3 length equals 16 residues. CDR3 sequence (DNA): TGTGCCAGCAGCTTAGCCGCCCTGGGGTACCAAGAGACCCAGTACTTC. This sequence encodes CASSLAALGYQETQYF.

The rearrangement uses TRBV24-1 and TRBJ2-1; 10 bases align to TRBD2. Germline V gene sequence: CDR1 KGHDR, CDR2 SFDVKD. Trimming took 3 bases from V and 3 from J; bases not matched to a gene: 4. The CDR3 runs to 16 residues. The CDR3: CATSDPAGGLYNEQFF. The CDR3 nucleotides are TGTGCCACCAGTGATCCAGCGGGAGGGCTCTACAATGAGCAGTTCTTC.

At least ten counts were recorded for this clonotype. The V call is TRBV12-3 or TRBV12-4, the J call TRBJ1-2, with no clear D. V was clipped by 5 bases and J by 5 bases, with 9 bases between them. The CDR3 is made up of 12 amino acids. This chain's CDR3 is CASSLVGYGYTF. The CDR3, as DNA: TGTGCCAGCAGTCTTGTTGGGTATGGCTACACCTTC.

This clonotype has only a few counts. This sequence joins TRBV5-1 and TRBJ1-2; D is ambiguous. With 4 bases removed from V and 0 bases from J, the gap between germline ends came to 10 bases. This CDR3 is 14 amino acids long. Per the germline V gene, CDR1 is SGHRS and CDR2 is YFSETQ. CDR3 nucleotides: TGCGCCAGCAGCCGGGATGGGACTAACTATGGCTACACCTTC. Its translation is CASSRDGTNYGYTF.

This clonotype was counted a few times. The chain has TRBV20-1 and TRBJ2-4; TRBD1 is a possible D gene (6 bases). The CDR3 runs to 12 residues. Trimming removed 4 bases from V and 4 bases from J, with 8 bases in between. Looked up from germline, CDR1 is DFQATT and CDR2 is SNEGSKA (reference sequence). CDR3 protein: CSATGQKNIQYF. CDR3 bases: TGCAGTGCTACCGGACAGAAAAACATTCAGTACTTC.

CDR3 nucleotide sequence: TGTGCCAGCAGCCGGTGGGGGGGAGACAGCAATCAGCCCCAGCATTTT. Translation gives CASSRWGGDSNQPQHF. This chain uses TRBV7-9 with TRBJ1-5, with D possibly matching TRBD1 (5 bases). The V gene lost 5 bases and the J gene lost 1 base, with 15 bases spanning the gap. The CDR3 has 16 residues. Per the germline V gene, CDR1 is SEHNR and CDR2 is FQNEAQ (reference sequence).

This chain connects TRBV27 to TRBJ2-5; 9 nucleotides agree with TRBD2. Losses at the gene ends were 3 bases for V and 3 bases for J; bases not matched to a gene: 5. Germline V lookup: CDR1 MNHEY, CDR2 SMNVEV (reference sequence). CDR3 length: 15 amino acids. The DNA of the CDR3 is TGTGCCAGCAGTTTTCGGGCGGGAGGGGAAGAGACCCAGTACTTC. Translation gives CASSFRAGGEETQYF.

This clonotype has only a few counts. The chain employs TRBV5-1 and TRBJ2-1, with 10 bases matching TRBD2. V gave up 4 bases and J gave up 4 bases; unmatched junction bases: 5. The CDR3 is 15 amino acids. The V gene's germline CDR1 is SGHRS and CDR2 YFSETQ. The CDR3 sequence is CASSEGLARYNEQFF. The CDR3 DNA reads TGCGCCAGCAGCGAGGGACTAGCGAGATACAATGAGCAGTTCTTC.

CDR3 region: CASIEAIGRAMNEQYF. CDR3 nucleotides: TGTGCCAGCATTGAGGCTATCGGGAGGGCCATGAACGAGCAGTACTTC. The chain employs TRBV28 and TRBJ2-5; 8 bases are a match to TRBD2. The tail of the sequence fits TRBJ2-7 better, so the J call may be wrong. The CDR3 covers 16 residues. Germline loops: CDR1 MDHEN, CDR2 SYDVKM.

V gene TRBV29-1 combines with J gene TRBJ2-5; TRBD1 aligns across 7 bases. The assigned J gene may be wrong: the sequence end matches TRBJ2-7 better. The CDR3 is made up of 13 amino acids. The germline CDR1 and CDR2 sequences are SQVTM and ANQGSEA. In DNA form, the CDR3 reads TGCAGCGGTCGACAGGGATCGGGTTACGAGCAGTACTTC. Encoded protein: CSGRQGSGYEQYF.

This rearrangement joins TRBV20-1 to TRBJ2-1, with TRBD2 as a possible D gene (5 bases). The CDR3 spans 14 residues. Trimming pared 3 bases from V and 0 bases from J, leaving 9 bases between. The germline CDR1 and CDR2 sequences are DFQATT and SNEGSKA (reference sequence). The CDR3 is CSARVALSYNEQFF. The DNA for the CDR3 is TGCAGTGCTAGGGTAGCGCTCTCCTACAATGAGCAGTTCTTC.

The chain uses TRBV7-2 and TRBJ2-1; D is uncertain. CDR3 length: 11 residues. The germline CDR1 and CDR2 sequences are SGHTA and FQGNSA. Trimming removed 2 bases at V and 9 bases at J, with 5 bases between. The CDR3: CASSLFAEQFF. The CDR3 nucleotides are TGTGCCAGCAGCTTATTTGCTGAGCAGTTCTTC.

The rearrangement uses TRBV29-1 and TRBJ2-7; 8 bases match TRBD1. V was pared by 4 bases and J by 7 bases, with 12 bases of the junction left unmatched. The CDR3 runs to 14 residues. The germline V gene encodes CDR1 SQVTM and CDR2 ANQGSEA. The CDR3 here is CSVADRALYNEQYF. CDR3 in DNA: TGCAGCGTTGCGGACAGGGCACTCTACAATGAGCAGTACTTC.

The genes are TRBV20-1 and TRBJ2-3; D tentatively fits TRBD1 or TRBD2 (5 bases each). The CDR3 spans 14 residues. The V end lost 5 bases, the J end lost 0 bases, and 12 bases lay between the germline ends. Germline CDR1 is DFQATT and CDR2 is SNEGSKA (reference sequence). CDR3: CSARRDPSTDTQYF. Written as DNA, the CDR3 is TGCAGTGCTCGCAGGGACCCTAGCACAGATACGCAGTATTTT.

The V gene is TRBV20-1, the J gene TRBJ2-5; the match to TRBD1 covers 10 bases. The DNA end favors TRBJ2-7, so the J call may be wrong. The CDR3 contains 14 residues. Germline lookup yields CDR1 DFQATT and CDR2 SNEGSKA (reference sequence). Written as DNA, the CDR3 is TGCAGTGCGGCGACAGGGGGCGCAGGGCGCGAGCAGTACTTC. This codes for CSAATGGAGREQYF.

This clonotype was seen at least ten times. This chain links TRBV7-9 with TRBJ2-7; either TRBD1 or TRBD2 may fit D (5 bases each). Germline V gene sequence: CDR1 SEHNR, CDR2 FQNEAQ (reference sequence). Trimming took 1 base from V and 5 from J, leaving 12 bases between them. This CDR3 has 14 amino acids. CDR3 sequence reads: CASSLVGRSNEQYF. Here the CDR3 DNA reads TGTGCCAGCAGCTTAGTGGGACGTAGTAACGAGCAGTACTTC. The full variable domain, completed using reference TRBV7-9 and TRBJ2-7, is DTGVSQNPRHKITKRGQNVTFRCDPISEHNRLYWYRQTLGQGPEFLTYFQNEAQLEKSRLLSDRFSAERPKGSFSTLEIQRTEQGDSAMYLCASSLVGRSNEQYFGPGTRLTVT.

The chain has TRBV6-1 and TRBJ2-1, with TRBD1 identical over 7 bases. The CDR3 contains 18 residues. J was trimmed by 2 bases and V by 5 bases; bases with no gene match: 15. Germline lookup yields CDR1 MNHNS and CDR2 SASEGT. The CDR3 nucleotides read TGTGCCAGCAGTCAACACGCGACCTACAGGGGACCCTACAATGAGCAGTTCTTC. Protein sequence: CASSQHATYRGPYNEQFF.

This clonotype was observed a few times. The chain recombines TRBV7-2 with TRBJ2-1; TRBD1 matches at 7 bases. CDR3 length: 15 amino acids. After removal of 6 bases from V and 3 bases from J, the junction contained 8 bases not matched to a gene. Per the germline V gene, CDR1 is SGHTA and CDR2 is FQGNSA. The chain's CDR3 is CASRIRDRLYNEQFF. The CDR3 DNA follows: TGTGCCAGCAGAATCCGGGACAGACTCTACAATGAGCAGTTCTTC.

This clonotype came up a few times. This chain uses TRBV20-1 with TRBJ2-3; TRBD2 agrees at 14 bases. The germline CDR1 and CDR2 sequences are DFQATT and SNEGSKA (reference sequence). V lost 3 bases, J lost 7 bases, and 9 bases stayed unmatched. The CDR3 covers 16 residues. DNA of the CDR3: TGCAGTGCTAGGGGACTAGCGGGAGAGAAGGAGTATACGCAGTATTTT. This sequence encodes CSARGLAGEKEYTQYF.

J is TRBJ2-3 and V is TRBV18; D tentatively reads TRBD1 or TRBD2 (5 bases each). The CDR3 runs to 15 residues. V shed 2 bases and J shed 6 bases, with 15 bases lying between them. Germline V lookup: CDR1 KGHSH, CDR2 LQKENI. CDR3 coding DNA: TGTGCCAGCTCACCAGGGACGGGACGAGTGGATACGCAGTATTTT. Amino acid sequence: CASSPGTGRVDTQYF.

This chain connects TRBV28 to TRBJ2-3; tentatively, D is TRBD1 (5 bases). Trimming pared 6 bases from V and 6 bases from J, leaving 10 bases between. This CDR3 contains 12 residues. Germline V gene lookup returns CDR1 MDHEN and CDR2 SYDVKM. CDR3 DNA: TGTGCCAGCAGGCTACCAGGGGATACGCAGTATTTT. As protein: CASRLPGDTQYF.

For this clonotype: The DNA is omitted, as the CDR3 cannot be located on it reliably, and the CDR3 follows TCRdb's listing. This chain connects TRBV5-1 to TRBJ1-2; TRBD1, the D gene given by the table, was not confirmed from the DNA. The CDR3 sequence runs 15 residues, both termini included. The germline V gene encodes CDR1 SGHRS and CDR2 YFSETQ. This chain's CDR3 is CASSFGSGVRDGYTF.

V and J are TRBV4-1 and TRBJ2-1; D is uncertain. Germline CDR1 is MGHRA and CDR2 is YSYEKL. V lost 6 bases to trimming and J lost 4 bases, with 13 bases between them. This CDR3 is 14 amino acids long. The CDR3 DNA follows: TGCGCCAGCAGGAATCGAGGCGATTACAATGAGCAGTTCTTC. The encoded protein is CASRNRGDYNEQFF.

The genes are TRBV7-2 and TRBJ2-7, with D perhaps matching TRBD1 (7 bases). Germline-derived CDR1 and CDR2 are SGHTA and FQGNSA. This CDR3 is 15 amino acids long. V was pared by 5 bases and J by 7 bases, with 21 bases between. This CDR3 is CASSARGAQGGEQYF. The DNA for the CDR3 is TGTGCCAGCAGCGCCAGGGGGGCCCAAGGGGGTGAGCAGTACTTC. The full variable domain, completed using reference TRBV7-2 and TRBJ2-7, is GAGVSQSPSNKVTEKGKDVELRCDPISGHTALYWYRQSLGQGLEFLIYFQGNSAPDKSGLPSDRFSAERTGGSVSTLTIQRTQQEDSAVYLCASSARGAQGGEQYFGPGTRLTVT.

In its sample, this clonotype was seen a few times. This chain connects TRBV24-1 to TRBJ2-1; either TRBD1 or TRBD2 may fit D (5 bases each). This CDR3 contains 17 residues. Germline loops: CDR1 KGHDR, CDR2 SFDVKD. Trimming removed 3 bases from V and 7 bases from J, with 21 bases in between. CDR3 nucleotides: TGTGCCACCAGTGATCGTGGCGGGCCAGGGCCGGGGAATGAGCAGTTCTTC. Translated, it gives CATSDRGGPGPGNEQFF.